This TCR beta chain was documented in a study of PD-L1 blockade in urothelial cancer. Study-level background: In the mid-2010s therapy began: atezolizumab 1,200 mg intravenously every 3 weeks. Men with urothelial cancer arising in the bladder made up twenty-five of 29 patients. Samples of blood were analyzed 3 weeks (second dose) and 6 weeks after treatment start.

Urothelial carcinoma in patients was locally advanced or metastatic. Trimming took 6 bases from V and 7 from J; bases not matched to a gene: 11. The CDR3 runs to 16 residues. The V gene's germline CDR1 is SNHLY and CDR2 FYNNEI. The assay was immunoSEQ multiplex PCR, and TCRdb's table has in-frame clones only and misses some. The top ten hold roughly 2.1% of the sample, which has just under 40,000 clones, around nine tenths seen once. The input for sequencing was PBMCs, taken around atezolizumab (anti-PD-L1) treatment. The V gene is TRBV2, the J gene TRBJ2-1, with TRBD2 matching 11 bases. The source of this sequence is a man between 60 and 70 years old with urothelial cancer. The CDR3 protein is CASSPQGLAAVNEQFF. The CDR3 bases are TGTGCCAGCAGCCCCCAGGGACTAGCGGCCGTAAATGAGCAGTTCTTC.